The rows below give T cell receptor beta chains drawn from one sample of a study of shared clonotypes between healthy human individuals. Assay used: immunoSEQ multiplex PCR; TCRdb lists only in-frame clones, some missing. The sample has some 2,100,000 clones; nearly 97% are singletons. Material for sequencing was naive CD4+ T cells sorted from blood. These receptors came from a young man in good health. Each CDR3 is given with its conserved first and last residue. A D gene is named only where the DNA matches it firmly. Clone size appears in some rows only: once, few, many, or a class for an expanded clone.

J gene	D gene	clone size	V gene	CDR3 DNA	CDR3 protein
TRBJ1-1	-	-	TRBV7-6	TGTGCCAGCAGCTCCCTACCGGGACTTCGAAACACTGAAGCTTTCTTT	CASSSLPGLRNTEAFF
TRBJ1-2	-	-	TRBV7-2	TGTGCCAGCAGCATAGCGCGTATAGGGTCTGATGGCTACACCTTC	CASSIARIGSDGYTF
TRBJ1-6	-	-	TRBV7-2	TGTGCCAGCAGCTCCGACTGGAGGGCCTCGTCACCCCTCCACTTT	CASSSDWRASSPLHF
TRBJ2-5	-	-	TRBV25-1	TGTGCCAGCAGTGAATCAGGGGCAGAGACCCAGTACTTC	CASSESGAETQYF
TRBJ2-5	-	-	TRBV19	TGTGCCAGTAGTGGGCGGGGACGCGCCCAAGAGACCCAGTACTTC	CASSGRGRAQETQYF
TRBJ2-1	TRBD1	-	TRBV27	TGTGCCAGCAGTTTAAAACCACCCGGGACAGCTAAAAGCTCCTACAATGAGCAGTTCTTC	CASSLKPPGTAKSSYNEQFF
TRBJ2-4	TRBD1	-	TRBV9	TGTGCCAGCAGCGTAGGACAGGGTATAAACATTCAGTACTTC	CASSVGQGINIQYF
TRBJ2-7	-	-	TRBV5-6	TGTGCCAGCAGCGAGTCCCCGGGGGCTACCTACGAGCAGTACTTC	CASSESPGATYEQYF
TRBJ2-1	TRBD2	-	TRBV27	TGTGCCAGCAGTGATCTAGCGGGGATTACTGAGCAGTTCTTC	CASSDLAGITEQFF
TRBJ1-5	-	-	TRBV10-3	TGTGCCATCGGAGGAGAAGATCAGCCCCAGCATTTT	CAIGGEDQPQHF
TRBJ1-1	-	-	TRBV10-3	TGTGCCATCAGTGAGATACAGAGCCACACTGAAGCTTTCTTT	CAISEIQSHTEAFF
TRBJ2-3	TRBD2	-	TRBV10-3	TGTGCCACCACTAGCGGGAACACAGATACGCAGTATTTT	CATTSGNTDTQYF
TRBJ1-2	TRBD1	once	TRBV9	TGTGCCAGCAGCAGAGGACAGGGGCCCTATGGCTACACCTTC	CASSRGQGPYGYTF
TRBJ1-5	-	-	TRBV28	TGTGCCAGCAGCTTCCTTAATCAGCCCCAGCATTTT	CASSFLNQPQHF
TRBJ2-2	TRBD1	-	TRBV4-1	TGCGCCAGCAGCCAGGGACAGTTCACCGGGGAGCTGTTTTTT	CASSQGQFTGELFF
TRBJ2-7	-	-	TRBV5-1	TGCGCCAGCAGCTTGGCCGGAGTTCCCTACGAGCAGTACTTC	CASSLAGVPYEQYF
TRBJ2-3	-	-	TRBV19	TGTGCCAGTAGTAGAGGACGGGAAGCGGCGCAGTATTTT	CASSRGREAAQYF
TRBJ2-3	-	once	TRBV7-2	TGTGCCAGCAGCTTATCGTCTTGGGGAGTTGGGGAGGATACGCAGTATTTT	CASSLSSWGVGEDTQYF
TRBJ2-1	-	-	TRBV10-3	TGTGCCATCGGGCTCAAGGACAACAATGAGCAGTTCTTC	CAIGLKDNNEQFF
TRBJ1-2	-	-	TRBV29-1	TGCAGCGTTGTGGTCCTCGGAGGCTATGGCTACACCTTC	CSVVVLGGYGYTF
TRBJ2-7	-	-	TRBV23-1	TGCGCCAGCAGCAACCGGGGGCCCGAGCAGTACTTC	CASSNRGPEQYF
TRBJ2-7	-	-	TRBV5-4	TGTGCCAGCAGCTTAGAGCCGAGTCCCTACGAGCAGTACTTC	CASSLEPSPYEQYF
TRBJ2-5	TRBD1	-	TRBV4-1	TGCGCCAGCAGCCAAACTGGGACAGCCGGACAAGAGACCCAGTACTTC	CASSQTGTAGQETQYF
TRBJ1-1	-	-	TRBV7-9	TGTGCCAGCAGCACAAGACAGGAGACGAACACTGAAGCTTTCTTT	CASSTRQETNTEAFF
TRBJ1-1	-	-	TRBV18	TGTGCCAGCTCACACTTAGAAGGATCTCAAGCTTTCTTT	CASSHLEGSQAFF
TRBJ2-1	TRBD2	-	TRBV11-2	TGTGCCAGCAGCTCCCAACTAGCGGGAGGGCCGAATGAGCAGTTCTTC	CASSSQLAGGPNEQFF
TRBJ2-2	-	-	TRBV5-1	TGCGCCAGCAGCTTAGAAGGAACCGGGGAGCTGTTTTTT	CASSLEGTGELFF